This record covers a single T cell receptor (beta chain). Antigen specificity is unknown. CDR3 length: 11 amino acids. Deletions cut 0 bases from V and 10 bases from J, with 7 bases between. Germline V lookup: CDR1 DFQATT, CDR2 SNEGSKA (reference sequence). Isolated RNA was reverse transcribed into cDNA used as the sequencing template. Libraries were prepared by immunoSEQ multiplex PCR; TCRdb keeps only in-frame clonotypes and omits some of them. The repertoire holds roughly 280,000 clones, with about 62% as singletons. As for treatment: oral pan-JAK inhibitor, 5-10 mg twice daily. This entry belongs to a study of CD8+ T cells in alopecia areata. The study, taken as a whole, reports: Higher clonality was seen in lesional scalp than in normal scalp, especially in alopecia totalis/universalis. Tofacitinib significantly brought down scalp clonality and expanded CD8+ clones among top 100.

The specimen was CD4+ T cells sorted from blood, collected at approximately week 52, from a patient treated with tofacitinib. This rearrangement joins TRBV20-1 to TRBJ2-1, with a weak D call TRBD2 (5 bases). The receptor comes from a human donor with alopecia areata. The CDR3 bases are TGCAGTGCTAGAGATTGGAGGGAGCAGTTCTTC. Its translation is CSARDWREQFF.